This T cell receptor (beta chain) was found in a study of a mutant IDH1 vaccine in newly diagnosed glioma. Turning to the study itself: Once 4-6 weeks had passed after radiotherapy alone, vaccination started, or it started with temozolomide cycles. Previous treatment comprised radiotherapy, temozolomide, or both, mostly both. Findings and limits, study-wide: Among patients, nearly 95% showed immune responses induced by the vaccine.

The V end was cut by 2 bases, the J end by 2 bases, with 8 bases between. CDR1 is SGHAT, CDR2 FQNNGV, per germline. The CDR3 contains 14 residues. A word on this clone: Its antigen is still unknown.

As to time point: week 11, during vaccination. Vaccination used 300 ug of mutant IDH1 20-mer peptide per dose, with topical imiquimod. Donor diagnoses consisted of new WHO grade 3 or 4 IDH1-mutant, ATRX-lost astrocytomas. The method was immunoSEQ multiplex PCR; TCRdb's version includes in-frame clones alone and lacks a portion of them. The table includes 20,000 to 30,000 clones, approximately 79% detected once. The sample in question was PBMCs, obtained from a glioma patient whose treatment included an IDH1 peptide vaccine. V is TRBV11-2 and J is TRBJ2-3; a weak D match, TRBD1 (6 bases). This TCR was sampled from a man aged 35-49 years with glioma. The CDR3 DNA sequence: TGTGCCAGCAGCTTAACAGGGTCCACAGATACGCAGTATTTT. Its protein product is CASSLTGSTDTQYF.